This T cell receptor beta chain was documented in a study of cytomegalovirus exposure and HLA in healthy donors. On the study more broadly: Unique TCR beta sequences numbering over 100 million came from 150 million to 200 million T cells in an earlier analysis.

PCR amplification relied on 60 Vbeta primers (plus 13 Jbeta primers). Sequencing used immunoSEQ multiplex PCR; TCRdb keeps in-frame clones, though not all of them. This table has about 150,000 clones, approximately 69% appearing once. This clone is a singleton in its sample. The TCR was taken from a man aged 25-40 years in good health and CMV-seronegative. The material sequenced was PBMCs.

In DNA, the CDR3 is TGCAGTGCTAGAACAGGGGTCCGGCAGTTCTTC. Encoded protein: CSARTGVRQFF. The genes are TRBV20-1 and TRBJ2-1; 7 bases fit TRBD1. Germline V gives CDR1 DFQATT, CDR2 SNEGSKA (reference sequence). This CDR3 is 11 amino acids long. The trim removed 2 bases at V and 12 bases at J, leaving 4 bases unmatched.